This TCR beta chain stems from a study of blood T cells in healthy people across ages. The second PCR ran 7 to 11 cycles with a sample-barcoded 5' primer and J-beta primers. One entry per CDR3 protein results from TCRdb running MiXCR on the 5' RACE reads. Of around 1,000,000 distinct CDR3 sequences in the sample, 20% to 25% were seen once. This clonotype was recorded a few times. Germline-derived CDR1 and CDR2 are KGHDR and SFDVKD. The CDR3 extends over 16 amino acids. V lost 3 bases and J lost 7; bases outside the gene matches: 11. The same specimen was also included in a second study, on T cells of mothers and their children.

The sequence derives from a girl aged 2-10 years in good health. Material for sequencing was blood. The chain is built from TRBV24-1 and TRBJ2-1; 7 nucleotides agree with TRBD2. The CDR3 bases are TGTGCCACCAGTGATGAACTAGCGCAGCTGGTTAATGAGCAGTTCTTC. Residues: CATSDELAQLVNEQFF.